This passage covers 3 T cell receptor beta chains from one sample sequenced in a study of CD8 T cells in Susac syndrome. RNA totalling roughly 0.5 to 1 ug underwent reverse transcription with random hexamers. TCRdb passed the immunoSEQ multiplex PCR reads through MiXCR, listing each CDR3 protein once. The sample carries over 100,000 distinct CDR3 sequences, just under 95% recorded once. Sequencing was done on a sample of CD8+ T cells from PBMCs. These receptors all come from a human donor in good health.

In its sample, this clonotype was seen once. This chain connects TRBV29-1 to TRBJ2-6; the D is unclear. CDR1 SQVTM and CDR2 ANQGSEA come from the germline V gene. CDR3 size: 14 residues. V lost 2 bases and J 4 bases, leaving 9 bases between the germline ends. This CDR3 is CSVEKGSGANVLTF. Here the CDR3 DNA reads TGCAGCGTTGAAAAGGGTTCCGGGGCCAACGTCCTGACTTTC.

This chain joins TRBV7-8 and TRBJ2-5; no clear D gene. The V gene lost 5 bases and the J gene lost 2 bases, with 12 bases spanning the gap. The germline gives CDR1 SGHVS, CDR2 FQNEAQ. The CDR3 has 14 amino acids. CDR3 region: CASSPRKDQETQYF. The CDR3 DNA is TGTGCCAGCAGCCCACGAAAGGATCAAGAGACCCAGTACTTC.

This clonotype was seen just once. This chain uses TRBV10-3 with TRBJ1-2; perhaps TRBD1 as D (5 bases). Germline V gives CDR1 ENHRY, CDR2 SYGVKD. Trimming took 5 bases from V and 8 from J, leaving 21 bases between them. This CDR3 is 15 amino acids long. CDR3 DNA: TGTGCCATCAGTCCTCCCCGGGACCTTTCTGGGGGCTACACCTTC. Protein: CAISPPRDLSGGYTF.